This TCR beta chain was sequenced in a study of blood T cell repertoires in COVID-19. As for the study in general: COVID-19 samples, acute and convalescent, were from the United States, Italy and Spain. PBMCs, B-cell-depleted T cells, or T cells were the source of the cDNA or gDNA that made up the material.

Original processing methods: By means of reference gene primer amplification, nucleated cell counts were estimated. Measured with immunoSEQ multiplex PCR; TCRdb has only the in-frame clones, and not every one. V, J and clone size are taken as reported in that table, and D and trimming were inferred from the DNA itself. The repertoire holds under 110,000 clones, with roughly two thirds as singletons. V lost 4 bases, J lost 3 bases, and 7 bases stayed unmatched. CDR1 and CDR2 (germline): KGHSH, LQKENI. The CDR3 has 16 residues. This chain joins TRBV18 and TRBJ2-3; 10 bases align to TRBD2. The source of this sequence is a human donor with acute or convalescent COVID-19. The donor label of this sample is uncertain. The sample consisted of peripheral blood. The DNA of the CDR3 is TGTGCCAGCTCACGATCTAGCGGGGGACTAACAGATACGCAGTATTTT. Encoded protein: CASSRSSGGLTDTQYF.